This T cell receptor (beta chain) derives from a study of T cell repertoires in cytomegalovirus infection. CDR1 is MNHEY and CDR2 is SMNVEV in the germline V gene (reference sequence). The CDR3 totals 13 residues. Trimming took 2 bases from V and 8 from J, leaving 11 bases between them. TCRdb independently ran MiXCR on the reads; one entry per CDR3 protein. The sample has some 940,000 distinct CDR3 sequences, approximately 32% seen once; the top ten hold roughly an eighth. Regarding this clonotype: Its target is unknown.

The input for sequencing was cultured CD8+ T cells from PBMCs, taken from culture after CMV antigen stimulation. The TCR was taken from a human donor in good health (CMV status not recorded). Some clones in this sample may be carry-over from other donors' samples. The gene calls are TRBV27 and TRBJ2-3; weak D call: TRBD1 (6 bases). The CDR3 region has the DNA TGTGCCAGCAGTTTAACAGGGTTTGGTACGCAGTATTTT. Its translation is CASSLTGFGTQYF.